This TCR beta chain was sequenced during a study of blood T cell repertoires in COVID-19. In the original workflow: Amplification with reference gene primers provided the estimates of nucleated cell counts. The assay was immunoSEQ multiplex PCR, and TCRdb's table has in-frame clones only and misses some. V and J calls and clone size follow that table, whereas D and trimming were derived from the DNA. The table includes 60,000 to 75,000 clones, under 80% detected once. Participants' own reports of clinical history determined their cohort assignment. The study recruited exposed participants who had met a COVID-19 case within 2 weeks before entry. Germline V gene sequence: CDR1 MNHEY, CDR2 SVGEGT. The CDR3 is 15 residues long. With V trimmed by 3 bases and J by 2 bases, 4 bases remained unmatched. This clone was counted between two and nine times.

Sequenced material: PBMCs or T cells enriched from blood (not recorded which). The J gene is TRBJ2-1, the V gene TRBV6-2 or TRBV6-3, with 7 bases fitting TRBD2. The receptor's source is a woman aged 55-69 years who had been exposed to COVID-19. The CDR3 region is CASSYGLGTYNEQFF. In DNA, the CDR3 is TGTGCCAGCAGTTATGGACTAGGAACCTACAATGAGCAGTTCTTC.